A single sample gave rise to the 8 T cell receptor beta chains below, sequenced in a study of T cell responses to AZD1222 COVID-19 vaccine. Libraries were prepared by immunoSEQ multiplex PCR; TCRdb keeps only in-frame clonotypes and omits some of them. The sample contains roughly 140,000 clones, around 87% of which appear only once. The specimen was peripheral blood, collected 28 days after the second AZD1222 dose. The receptor set was obtained from an adult who received the AZD1222 COVID-19 vaccine.

This clone was counted a single time. This chain links TRBV25-1 with TRBJ2-6, with D tentatively TRBD1 (8 bases). CDR3 length: 18 amino acids. V was clipped by 5 bases and J by 0 bases, with 17 bases between them. Germline assignment: CDR1 MGHDK and CDR2 SYGVNS. This CDR3 is CASSPRQGRVSGANVLTF. In DNA form, the CDR3 reads TGTGCCAGCAGTCCCCGACAGGGGAGGGTCTCTGGGGCCAACGTCCTGACTTTC.

The genes are TRBV5-1 and TRBJ2-1; D ambiguous. The germline V gene encodes CDR1 SGHRS and CDR2 YFSETQ. The CDR3 runs to 13 residues. With 0 bases removed from V and 7 bases from J, the gap between germline ends came to 8 bases. As DNA, the CDR3 is TGCGCCAGCAGCTTGGGTGGAACAAATGAGCAGTTCTTC. Translating gives CASSLGGTNEQFF.

Worth noting for this clone: One end of the junction varies from germline; a read error may be responsible. The chain recombines TRBV6-4 with TRBJ2-6; D possibly matches TRBD1 or TRBD2 (5 bases each). Germline-derived CDR1 and CDR2 are MRHNA and SNTAGT. CDR3 size: 20 residues. In DNA form, the CDR3 reads TGTGCCAGCAGTGACTCCCGCCGTCGAGGGGTAGACTCTGGGGTCAACGTCCTGACTTTC. Encoded protein: CASSDSRRRGVDSGVNVLTF.

The chain combines TRBV9 with TRBJ2-3; D call uncertain. The CDR3 extends over 15 amino acids. The germline gives CDR1 SGDLS, CDR2 YYNGEE. Between the trimmed V and J ends, which lost 0 bases and 2 bases, there was a span of 10 bases. CDR3 protein: CASSVGSWTTDTQYF. DNA of the CDR3: TGTGCCAGCAGCGTAGGGAGCTGGACCACAGATACGCAGTATTTT.

This clone is a singleton in its sample. The gene calls are TRBV3-1 (or the pseudogene TRBV3-2) and TRBJ2-7; the D gene is possibly TRBD2 (5 bases). From germline, CDR1 is LGHDT and CDR2 YNNKEL (reference sequence). The CDR3 consists of 13 residues. Trimming took 1 base from V and 7 from J, leaving 11 bases between them. CDR3 loop: CASSQGRFGEQYF. CDR3 sequence (DNA): TGTGCCAGCAGCCAAGGGAGGTTTGGTGAGCAGTACTTC.

Only one count was recorded for this clone. The rearrangement uses TRBV5-1 and TRBJ2-3, with 13 bases matching TRBD2. There are 19 residues in the CDR3. CDR1 is SGHRS and CDR2 is YFSETQ in the germline V gene. V gave up 0 bases and J gave up 6 bases; unmatched junction bases: 13. The CDR3 DNA follows: TGCGCCAGCAGCTTGGCGGGGGCAACTAGCGGGAGGGCCCAGGATACGCAGTATTTT. This gives the protein CASSLAGATSGRAQDTQYF. The full variable domain, in which reference TRBV5-1 and TRBJ2-3 provide the parts outside the CDR3, is KAGVTQTPRYLIKTRGQQVTLSCSPISGHRSVSWYQQTPGQGLQFLFEYFSETQRNKGNFPGRFSGRQFSNSRSEMNVSTLELGDSALYLCASSLAGATSGRAQDTQYFGPGTRLTVL.

This clone appeared once. The V gene is TRBV19, the J gene TRBJ1-5; 7 nucleotides line up with TRBD1. Germline V gene lookup returns CDR1 LNHDA and CDR2 SQIVND (reference sequence). Germline trimming cut 2 bases from V and 2 bases from J; bases unmatched to any gene: 6. CDR3 size: 16 residues. In DNA form, the CDR3 reads TGTGCCAGTAGTATATCGCCAGGGGGAGGCAATCAGCCCCAGCATTTT. Translation gives CASSISPGGGNQPQHF.

Concerning this clone itself: A read error may produce the germline difference seen at one junction end. The genes are TRBV7-7 and TRBJ2-5, with TRBD1 matching 9 bases. The CDR3 has 14 amino acids. Germline lookup yields CDR1 SSHAT and CDR2 FNYEAQ (reference sequence). The CDR3 here is CASSLGQGKETQYF. Written as DNA, the CDR3 is TGTGCTAGCAGCCTAGGACAGGGGAAAGAGACCCAGTACTTC.